These 14 T cell receptor beta chains were all obtained from the same sample, sequenced in a study of post-analysis software for immune sequencing data. Overall study results and limits: Controls showed lower frequencies than patients for roughly 5 TRBV segments, and TRBV5-6, TRBV5-1 and TRBV20-1 were among these.

Their antigens remain unidentified. Unique molecular identifiers had been added to the TCR beta cDNA libraries. MiXCR, run by TCRdb on the PCR reads, gives a single entry per CDR3 protein. The sample records more than 450,000 distinct CDR3 sequences, roughly 34% being singletons. Material: blood. The receptors shown here come from a girl aged 2-17 years with multiple sclerosis.

As to this clonotype: One end of the junction is discordant with germline, which a read error may explain. V usage is TRBV28 and J usage is TRBJ1-6; D is possibly TRBD1 (6 bases). CDR3 length: 16 residues. CDR1 is MDHEN and CDR2 is SYDVKM in the germline V gene. The CDR3 sequence: CASSSPRGGHNSPLHF. DNA of the CDR3: TGTGCCAGTAGTTCCCCACGGGGGGGGCATAATTCACCCCTCCACTTT.

The CDR3 nucleotides are TGTGCCAGCGGAACCTTAGACAGGGACGAGCAGTACTTC. Amino acid sequence: CASGTLDRDEQYF. V is TRBV12-3 or TRBV12-4 and J is TRBJ2-7; 7 bases are shared with TRBD1. This CDR3 spans 13 amino acids. V trimming: 8 bases; J trimming: 5 bases; junction bases outside the gene matches: 9.

The rearrangement joins TRBV3-1 to TRBJ2-1; TRBD1 might be the D (6 bases). This CDR3 contains 16 residues. Deletions cut 1 base from V and 2 bases from J, with 12 bases between. From germline, CDR1 is LGHDT and CDR2 YNNKEL (reference sequence). CDR3 loop: CASSQVLQGPYNEQFF. In nucleotides, the CDR3 is TGTGCCAGCAGCCAAGTTCTACAGGGACCCTACAATGAGCAGTTCTTC.

The rearrangement uses TRBV20-1 and TRBJ2-4, with D possibly being TRBD2 (6 bases). CDR1 and CDR2 (germline): DFQATT, SNEGSKA (reference sequence). Between the trimmed V and J ends, which lost 2 bases and 2 bases, there was a span of 16 bases. The CDR3 loop spans 16 amino acids. CDR3 residues: CSARPPCAGTKNIQYF. CDR3 bases: TGCAGTGCTAGACCCCCTTGCGCGGGGACCAAAAACATTCAGTACTTC.

Note on this clonotype: The junction differs from germline at one of its ends, possibly a read error. The gene calls are TRBV7-7 and TRBJ2-1; perhaps TRBD2 as D (5 bases). CDR1 SSHAT and CDR2 FNYEAQ come from the germline V gene (reference sequence). The CDR3 totals 14 residues. CDR3 nucleotide sequence: TGTGCTAGCAGCCCCGAGGGCTTCCGAGATGAGCAGTTCTTC. As protein: CASSPEGFRDEQFF.

The chain is built from TRBV5-1 and TRBJ1-1; D gene uncertain. Trimming pared 4 bases from V and 10 bases from J, leaving 14 bases between. CDR1 and CDR2 from the germline V gene are SGHRS and YFSETQ. The CDR3 is 12 residues long. CDR3 DNA sequence: TGCGCCAGCAGCCCCGGGCAAGCCGGAGCTTTCTTT. This encodes CASSPGQAGAFF. Variable domain in full (rest from reference TRBV5-1 and TRBJ1-1): KAGVTQTPRYLIKTRGQQVTLSCSPISGHRSVSWYQQTPGQGLQFLFEYFSETQRNKGNFPGRFSGRQFSNSRSEMNVSTLELGDSALYLCASSPGQAGAFFGQGTRLTVV.

This clonotype has a handful of counts. The chain carries TRBV29-1 and TRBJ2-1; D is possibly TRBD1 (6 bases). The CDR3 sequence is 12 residues long. Germline loops: CDR1 SQVTM, CDR2 ANQGSEA. Trimming pared 4 bases from V and 6 bases from J, leaving 10 bases between. The CDR3 nucleotides read TGCAGCGTTGGACAGGCCAGCAATGAGCAGTTCTTC. Protein sequence: CSVGQASNEQFF.

This clonotype has only a few counts. The V call is TRBV20-1, the J call TRBJ2-3, with D maybe TRBD2 (6 bases). Per the germline V gene, CDR1 is DFQATT and CDR2 is SNEGSKA (reference sequence). The CDR3 covers 14 residues. Trimming shortened V by 5 bases and J by 1 base, and 13 bases separated the two germline ends. The CDR3 loop reads CSAQRRGGTDTQYF. The CDR3 bases are TGCAGTGCTCAGCGGCGGGGAGGCACAGATACGCAGTATTTT.

V usage is TRBV2 and J usage is TRBJ2-7; 11 positions agree with TRBD1. Germline V gene sequence: CDR1 SNHLY, CDR2 FYNNEI. V lost 8 bases, J lost 4 bases, and 4 bases stayed unmatched. CDR3 length equals 13 residues. As DNA, the CDR3 is TGTGCCAGCCGGGACAGGGGGAAATACGAGCAGTACTTC. Residues: CASRDRGKYEQYF.

This clonotype appeared a few times. With a much larger clone just one base away, this may be a read error. Here the CDR3 reads CASSQPPGFQETQYF. The CDR3 region has the DNA TGCGCCAGCAGCCAGCCCCCCGGCTTCCAAGAGACCCAGTACTTC. The J gene is TRBJ2-5, the V gene TRBV4-1; D not resolved. The CDR3 runs 15 residues. Germline V gives CDR1 MGHRA, CDR2 YSYEKL. Between the trimmed V and J ends, which lost 3 bases and 1 base, there was a span of 12 bases.

The chain couples TRBV18 to TRBJ1-6; D possibly corresponds to TRBD1 (6 bases). Trimming pared 3 bases from V and 5 bases from J, leaving 17 bases between. This CDR3 is built from 17 residues. Germline V CDR1 and CDR2: KGHSH, LQKENI. As DNA, the CDR3 is TGTGCCAGCTCACCGGTGGGGGGGGCAAGAAATAATTCACCCCTCCACTTT. This sequence encodes CASSPVGGARNNSPLHF.

This clonotype was seen many times. The gene calls are TRBV29-1 and TRBJ2-3; D is unresolved. The CDR3 is made up of 14 amino acids. Germline V gene sequence: CDR1 SQVTM, CDR2 ANQGSEA. This CDR3 reads CSYERSIAPDTQYF. Here the CDR3 DNA reads TGCAGTTACGAAAGGAGCATTGCTCCAGATACGCAGTATTTT.

The chain employs TRBV5-1 and TRBJ1-5, with 7 bases lining up with TRBD1. The length of the CDR3 is 14 residues. With 4 bases clipped from V and 6 bases from J, the junction kept 7 bases outside the gene matches. Germline CDR1 and CDR2: SGHRS and YFSETQ. In DNA, the CDR3 is TGCGCCAGCAGCACAGGACAGGCTGGTCAGCCCCAGCATTTT. As protein: CASSTGQAGQPQHF.

This clonotype was observed a few times. The CDR3 here is CASSPIGLYGYTF. The DNA for the CDR3 is TGTGCCAGCAGCCCAATAGGCCTCTATGGCTACACCTTC. The chain employs TRBV6-5 and TRBJ1-2; unclear D gene. The ends were cut back, 6 bases at V and 4 bases at J, with 12 bases in the middle. Germline-derived CDR1 and CDR2 are MNHEY and SVGAGI. This CDR3 has 13 amino acids.